One sample yielded the 14 T cell receptor beta chains listed below, sequenced in a study of cytomegalovirus exposure and HLA in healthy donors. Profiling relied on immunoSEQ multiplex PCR, and the TCRdb table lists in-frame clones only, not all of them. The sample holds about 150,000 clones; around 80% are singletons and the top ten take about 27%. The sequencing sample was made of PBMCs. Source of these receptors: a young man in good health and CMV-seropositive.

This clone was detected a few times. The gene calls are TRBV6-5 and TRBJ2-1, with 9 bases fitting TRBD1. Germline V lookup: CDR1 MNHEY, CDR2 SVGAGI. V lost 2 bases and J lost 7; bases outside the gene matches: 6. The CDR3 spans 15 residues. CDR3 sequence reads: CASSYTGTGSNEQFF. CDR3 coding DNA: TGTGCCAGCAGTTACACCGGGACAGGGTCAAATGAGCAGTTCTTC.

The V and J genes are TRBV28 and TRBJ1-1, with D hard to call. The germline gives CDR1 MDHEN, CDR2 SYDVKM. V was clipped by 7 bases and J by 1 base, with 10 bases between them. CDR3 size: 13 residues. The CDR3 DNA reads as TGTGCCAGCACCCGGGGAGCGAACACTGAAGCTTTCTTT. Amino acid sequence: CASTRGANTEAFF.

V gene TRBV6-5 combines with J gene TRBJ1-2; D not resolved. Germline values: CDR1 MNHEY, CDR2 SVGAGI. V lost 0 bases to trimming and J lost 4 bases, with 9 bases between them. The CDR3 consists of 14 residues. The CDR3 DNA reads as TGTGCCAGCAGTTACTCGAGAGGGATCTATGGCTACACCTTC. The encoded protein is CASSYSRGIYGYTF.

The J gene is TRBJ2-3, the V gene TRBV29-1; TRBD2 is a possible D gene (5 bases). With 1 base removed from V and 1 base from J, the gap between germline ends came to 15 bases. CDR1 is SQVTM, CDR2 ANQGSEA, per germline. CDR3 length: 16 residues. This chain's CDR3 is CSVEVIDPSRTDTQYF. Written as DNA, the CDR3 is TGCAGCGTTGAAGTAATCGACCCTAGCCGCACAGATACGCAGTATTTT.

The chain links TRBV7-3 to TRBJ1-1, with D perhaps matching TRBD1 (6 bases). CDR3 length equals 15 residues. Germline V gives CDR1 SGHTA, CDR2 FQGTGA. The germline V and J ends were trimmed by 7 bases and 0 bases, with 15 bases remaining between them. DNA for the CDR3: TGTGCCAGCACCTCCCACGGGGACATGAACACTGAAGCTTTCTTT. This translates into CASTSHGDMNTEAFF.

This clone was counted once. The chain joins TRBV15 to TRBJ2-1; 7 nucleotides agree with TRBD2. Per the germline V gene, CDR1 is LNHNV and CDR2 is YYDKDF (reference sequence). J was trimmed by 0 bases and V by 0 bases; bases with no gene match: 2. The CDR3 consists of 16 residues. The CDR3 region has the DNA TGTGCCACCAGCAGAGAAGGCGGGGGCTCCTACAATGAGCAGTTCTTC. Amino acid sequence: CATSREGGGSYNEQFF.

The chain uses TRBV5-4 and TRBJ2-7; 11 positions match TRBD2. The CDR3 extends over 17 amino acids. V lost 2 bases and J lost 6; bases outside the gene matches: 13. Germline values: CDR1 SGHNT, CDR2 YYREEE (reference sequence). CDR3 DNA sequence: TGTGCCAGCAGCTTACCCGACCTACTAGCGGGAGCTTCCGAGCAGTACTTC. Encoded protein: CASSLPDLLAGASEQYF.

The chain is built from TRBV7-3 and TRBJ2-1; 8 nucleotides agree with TRBD2. CDR3 size: 12 residues. V shed 5 bases, J shed 15 bases, and the junction held 9 bases outside the gene matches. Germline V gene sequence: CDR1 SGHTA, CDR2 FQGTGA. The CDR3 loop is CASSPTGGRPFF. In DNA, the CDR3 is TGTGCCAGCAGCCCCACGGGGGGGAGGCCGTTCTTC. Supplemented by reference TRBV7-3 and TRBJ2-1, the full variable domain reads GAGVSQTPSNKVTEKGKYVELRCDPISGHTALYWYRQSLGQGPEFLIYFQGTGAADDSGLPNDRFFAVRPEGSVSTLKIQRTERGDSAVYLCASSPTGGRPFFGPGTRLTVL.

In its sample, this clone was seen a few times. The chain has TRBV5-1 and TRBJ1-2, with D possibly TRBD1 on 5 matching bases. Trimming removed 0 bases from V and 2 bases from J, with 8 bases in between. The CDR3 extends over 14 amino acids. Looked up from germline, CDR1 is SGHRS and CDR2 is YFSETQ. The CDR3 nucleotides are TGCGCCAGCAGCTTGGACAGGATAAACTATGGCTACACCTTC. Amino acids: CASSLDRINYGYTF.

This rearrangement joins TRBV2 to TRBJ1-1; a possible D gene is TRBD1 (5 bases). With 2 bases removed from V and 4 bases from J, the gap between germline ends came to 5 bases. CDR1 SNHLY and CDR2 FYNNEI come from the germline V gene. This CDR3 has 12 amino acids. CDR3 in DNA: TGTGCCAGCAGTGAACAGGGCACTGAAGCTTTCTTT. Translation gives CASSEQGTEAFF.

This clone has only one observation. V usage is TRBV19 and J usage is TRBJ1-1, with D possibly being TRBD1 (6 bases). The germline V gene encodes CDR1 LNHDA and CDR2 SQIVND (reference sequence). V gave up 10 bases and J gave up 2 bases, with 17 bases separating them. The CDR3 covers 14 residues. The CDR3 is CATLDGTLNTEAFF. The CDR3 coding sequence is TGTGCCACTCTTGATGGGACACTTAACACTGAAGCTTTCTTT.

This clone has only one observation. The chain recombines TRBV5-1 with TRBJ2-3; D is possibly TRBD2 (5 bases). V lost 4 bases, J lost 0 bases, and 21 bases lay in between. This CDR3 has 18 residues. Germline V CDR1 and CDR2: SGHRS, YFSETQ. CDR3 sequence: CASSGPQSSYSSTDTQYF. DNA of the CDR3: TGCGCCAGCAGCGGTCCCCAATCTAGCTACTCTAGCACAGATACGCAGTATTTT.

The gene calls are TRBV2 and TRBJ1-4, with D tentatively TRBD1 (6 bases). The germline gives CDR1 SNHLY, CDR2 FYNNEI. Trimming left V 6 bases short and J 7 bases short, with 15 bases between. The CDR3 loop spans 14 amino acids. In DNA, the CDR3 is TGTGCCAGCAGCGAACAGGGCGGGGGTGAAAAACTGTTTTTT. Protein: CASSEQGGGEKLFF.

The chain carries TRBV27 and TRBJ1-1; D may be TRBD1 (6 bases). Germline V gene data show CDR1 as MNHEY and CDR2 as SMNVEV (reference sequence). Trimming cost V 0 bases and J 0 bases, with 20 bases left between them. The CDR3 contains 19 residues. The CDR3 DNA is TGTGCCAGCAGTTTATCTGGATCCGGGACACGGTATATGAACACTGAAGCTTTCTTT. Its protein product is CASSLSGSGTRYMNTEAFF.